This is a list of T cell receptor beta chains from one sample in a study of blood T cell repertoires in COVID-19. Clones were read by immunoSEQ multiplex PCR, and TCRdb kept only the in-frame ones, dropping some. The sample lists some 300,000 clones; more than 75% were seen once. Sequences were obtained from PBMCs or T cells enriched from blood (not recorded which). The source is a woman in her sixties in a cohort exposed to, infected with or recovered from COVID-19 (not recorded which). Both conserved end residues are part of each CDR3. Each record gives: V gene, D gene, J gene, clone size, CDR3 protein, CDR3 DNA. The D gene is left open where the match is weak. Where a row states a size, it is once, few, many or the class of an expanded clone; other rows omit it.

v_gene: TRBV7-3; d_gene: TRBD2; j_gene: TRBJ2-1; abundance: NA; CDR3aa: CASSYAGTSGNIEQFF; CDR3nt: TGTGCCAGCAGCTACGCCGGGACTAGCGGGAATATTGAGCAGTTCTTC
v_gene: TRBV6-5; d_gene: NA; j_gene: TRBJ2-1; abundance: NA; CDR3aa: CASSTYGGGSEQFF; CDR3nt: TGTGCCAGCAGCACTTACGGGGGTGGGAGTGAGCAGTTCTTC
v_gene: TRBV28; d_gene: TRBD1; j_gene: TRBJ2-1; abundance: NA; CDR3aa: CASSPIPGTGYNEQFF; CDR3nt: TGTGCCAGCAGTCCGATCCCGGGGACAGGTTACAATGAGCAGTTCTTC
v_gene: TRBV7-3; d_gene: TRBD1; j_gene: TRBJ2-7; abundance: once; CDR3aa: CASSLIGTGGSYEQYF; CDR3nt: TGTGCCAGCAGCTTAATCGGGACAGGGGGCTCTTACGAGCAGTACTTC
v_gene: TRBV18; d_gene: NA; j_gene: TRBJ2-7; abundance: NA; CDR3aa: CASSPGGYEQYF; CDR3nt: TGTGCCAGCTCACCGGGGGGTTACGAGCAGTACTTC
v_gene: TRBV5-4; d_gene: TRBD2; j_gene: TRBJ2-5; abundance: NA; CDR3aa: CASSLATSGGQETQYF; CDR3nt: TGTGCCAGCAGCTTGGCGACTAGCGGAGGCCAAGAGACCCAGTACTTC
v_gene: TRBV7-9; d_gene: NA; j_gene: TRBJ1-3; abundance: once; CDR3aa: CASSLGSTESAVRNTIYF; CDR3nt: TGTGCCAGCAGCTTAGGATCCACAGAGAGTGCAGTTAGAAACACCATATATTTT
v_gene: TRBV27; d_gene: TRBD2; j_gene: TRBJ2-2; abundance: NA; CDR3aa: CASSLGLDRWDTGELFF; CDR3nt: TGTGCCAGCAGTTTAGGACTAGATCGTTGGGACACCGGGGAGCTGTTTTTT
v_gene: TRBV4-1; d_gene: TRBD2; j_gene: TRBJ2-1; abundance: NA; CDR3aa: CASSQTSGRAVSYNEQFF; CDR3nt: TGCGCCAGCAGCCAAACTAGCGGGAGGGCCGTCTCCTACAATGAGCAGTTCTTC
v_gene: TRBV6-2/TRBV6-3; d_gene: TRBD1; j_gene: TRBJ2-7; abundance: few; CDR3aa: CASSYGGTGYNEQYF; CDR3nt: TGTGCCAGCAGTTACGGCGGGACAGGGTACAACGAGCAGTACTTC
v_gene: TRBV2; d_gene: NA; j_gene: TRBJ1-5; abundance: NA; CDR3aa: CASSDGGYHQPQHF; CDR3nt: TGTGCCAGCAGTGACGGGGGGTACCATCAGCCCCAGCATTTT
v_gene: TRBV2; d_gene: NA; j_gene: TRBJ2-6; abundance: NA; CDR3aa: CARTLSGANVLTF; CDR3nt: TGTGCCAGGACTCTTTCTGGGGCCAACGTCCTGACTTTC
v_gene: TRBV6-2/TRBV6-3; d_gene: TRBD2; j_gene: TRBJ2-1; abundance: NA; CDR3aa: CASSSSGSSYNEQFF; CDR3nt: TGTGCCAGCAGTTCTAGCGGGAGCTCCTACAATGAGCAGTTCTTC
v_gene: TRBV30; d_gene: TRBD1; j_gene: TRBJ1-3; abundance: few; CDR3aa: CAWSRDREAGNTIYF; CDR3nt: TGTGCCTGGAGCCGGGACAGGGAGGCTGGAAACACCATATATTTT
v_gene: TRBV20-1; d_gene: NA; j_gene: TRBJ1-6; abundance: NA; CDR3aa: CSVGSSPLHF; CDR3nt: TGCAGTGTGGGGAGTTCACCCCTCCACTTT
v_gene: TRBV6-4; d_gene: TRBD2; j_gene: TRBJ2-1; abundance: once; CDR3aa: CASSDSGTSGANEQFF; CDR3nt: TGTGCCAGCAGTGACTCCGGGACTAGCGGGGCCAATGAGCAGTTCTTC
v_gene: TRBV6-6; d_gene: NA; j_gene: TRBJ1-5; abundance: NA; CDR3aa: CASTSDRPQHF; CDR3nt: TGTGCCAGCACAAGTGATAGGCCCCAGCATTTT
v_gene: TRBV18; d_gene: TRBD1; j_gene: TRBJ2-2; abundance: NA; CDR3aa: CASSPQAGQGTGELFF; CDR3nt: TGTGCCAGCTCACCACAGGCTGGACAGGGCACCGGGGAGCTGTTTTTT
v_gene: TRBV25-1; d_gene: NA; j_gene: TRBJ2-1; abundance: NA; CDR3aa: CASSELPLGGALNEQFF; CDR3nt: TGTGCCAGCAGTGAACTCCCCCTGGGGGGAGCCCTTAATGAGCAGTTCTTC
v_gene: TRBV28; d_gene: NA; j_gene: TRBJ1-5; abundance: NA; CDR3aa: CASSLRGYSNQPQHF; CDR3nt: TGTGCCAGCAGTTTACGAGGTTATAGCAATCAGCCCCAGCATTTT
v_gene: TRBV3-1/TRBV3-2; d_gene: TRBD2; j_gene: TRBJ2-1; abundance: NA; CDR3aa: CASSQGLAGGSSYNEQFF; CDR3nt: TGTGCCAGCAGCCAGGGACTAGCGGGAGGGAGCTCCTACAATGAGCAGTTCTTC
v_gene: TRBV5-4; d_gene: TRBD1; j_gene: TRBJ1-1; abundance: few; CDR3aa: CASSWPGQGNTEAFF; CDR3nt: TGTGCCAGCAGCTGGCCGGGACAGGGGAACACTGAAGCTTTCTTT
v_gene: TRBV27; d_gene: NA; j_gene: TRBJ1-4; abundance: NA; CDR3aa: CASSPWGGDEKLFF; CDR3nt: TGTGCCAGCAGTCCCTGGGGGGGCGATGAAAAACTGTTTTTT
v_gene: TRBV20-1; d_gene: TRBD2; j_gene: TRBJ2-7; abundance: NA; CDR3aa: CSASEASGPRYEQYF; CDR3nt: TGCAGTGCTAGTGAGGCTAGCGGACCCCGCTACGAGCAGTACTTC
v_gene: TRBV5-1; d_gene: NA; j_gene: TRBJ2-7; abundance: few; CDR3aa: CASRRSTTILDEQYF; CDR3nt: TGCGCCAGCAGGCGGTCGACTACCATACTTGATGAGCAGTACTTC
v_gene: TRBV6-5; d_gene: NA; j_gene: TRBJ1-4; abundance: NA; CDR3aa: CASSYRGKSEKLFF; CDR3nt: TGTGCCAGCAGTTATAGGGGGAAAAGCGAAAAACTGTTTTTT
v_gene: TRBV3-1/TRBV3-2; d_gene: TRBD2; j_gene: TRBJ2-7; abundance: NA; CDR3aa: CASSQTSGYEQYF; CDR3nt: TGTGCCAGCAGCCAGACTAGCGGCTACGAGCAGTACTTC
v_gene: TRBV7-6; d_gene: NA; j_gene: TRBJ1-4; abundance: once; CDR3aa: CASSWNTGKVGEKLFF; CDR3nt: TGTGCCAGCAGCTGGAACACAGGGAAAGTTGGAGAAAAACTGTTTTTT
v_gene: TRBV5-6; d_gene: TRBD2; j_gene: TRBJ2-7; abundance: NA; CDR3aa: CASSLGGSTEQYF; CDR3nt: TGTGCCAGCAGCTTAGGCGGGAGCACCGAGCAGTACTTC
v_gene: TRBV19; d_gene: NA; j_gene: TRBJ2-2; abundance: NA; CDR3aa: CASSIDRGTGSTGELFF; CDR3nt: TGTGCCAGTAGTATAGATCGGGGAACAGGGTCCACCGGGGAGCTGTTTTTT
v_gene: TRBV16; d_gene: TRBD1; j_gene: TRBJ1-2; abundance: NA; CDR3aa: CASSRDRNGYTF; CDR3nt: TGTGCCAGCAGCCGGGACAGAAATGGCTACACCTTC
v_gene: TRBV7-9; d_gene: NA; j_gene: TRBJ2-6; abundance: NA; CDR3aa: CASSQGRFGANVLTF; CDR3nt: TGTGCCAGCAGCCAGGGCAGGTTCGGGGCCAACGTCCTGACTTTC
v_gene: TRBV6-5; d_gene: NA; j_gene: TRBJ2-2; abundance: once; CDR3aa: CASSYDTRTGELFF; CDR3nt: TGTGCCAGCAGTTATGACACGCGCACCGGGGAGCTGTTTTTT
v_gene: TRBV5-5; d_gene: NA; j_gene: TRBJ2-6; abundance: few; CDR3aa: CASSLVGTGANVLTF; CDR3nt: TGTGCCAGCAGCTTGGTGGGCACTGGGGCCAACGTCCTGACTTTC
v_gene: TRBV5-1; d_gene: NA; j_gene: TRBJ2-6; abundance: NA; CDR3aa: CASSFEVSGVLTF; CDR3nt: TGCGCCAGCAGCTTCGAAGTGTCGGGAGTCCTGACTTTC
v_gene: TRBV12-3/TRBV12-4; d_gene: TRBD1; j_gene: TRBJ1-1; abundance: NA; CDR3aa: CASSGTGTEAFF; CDR3nt: TGTGCCAGCAGTGGGACAGGGACCGAAGCTTTCTTT
v_gene: TRBV7-3; d_gene: TRBD1; j_gene: TRBJ2-2; abundance: NA; CDR3aa: CASSPNRGGTGELFF; CDR3nt: TGTGCCAGCAGCCCAAACAGGGGTGGAACCGGGGAGCTGTTTTTT
v_gene: TRBV28; d_gene: TRBD1; j_gene: TRBJ1-3; abundance: few; CDR3aa: CASSSGQGATGNTIYF; CDR3nt: TGTGCCAGCAGTTCGGGACAGGGGGCGACTGGAAACACCATATATTTT
v_gene: TRBV28; d_gene: TRBD1; j_gene: TRBJ2-5; abundance: NA; CDR3aa: CASTRGGAGIETQYF; CDR3nt: TGTGCCAGCACAAGAGGGGGCGCCGGGATAGAGACCCAGTACTTC
v_gene: TRBV5-4; d_gene: TRBD2; j_gene: TRBJ2-3; abundance: NA; CDR3aa: CASSLTSAHTDTQYF; CDR3nt: TGTGCCAGCAGCTTGACTAGCGCTCACACAGATACGCAGTATTTT
v_gene: TRBV5-6; d_gene: NA; j_gene: TRBJ1-3; abundance: NA; CDR3aa: CASSFLGGGGGHSGNTIYF; CDR3nt: TGTGCCAGCAGCTTTCTGGGCGGAGGAGGAGGCCACTCTGGAAACACCATATATTTT
v_gene: TRBV9; d_gene: NA; j_gene: TRBJ1-3; abundance: NA; CDR3aa: CASSVDVGGRFRGNTIYF; CDR3nt: TGTGCCAGCAGCGTAGATGTGGGGGGTAGGTTTCGTGGAAACACCATATATTTT
v_gene: TRBV18; d_gene: NA; j_gene: TRBJ2-5; abundance: NA; CDR3aa: CASSYEPGAKETQYF; CDR3nt: TGTGCCAGCTCCTACGAACCAGGGGCCAAAGAGACCCAGTACTTC
v_gene: TRBV9; d_gene: TRBD1; j_gene: TRBJ1-4; abundance: NA; CDR3aa: CASSVDPGGNEKLFF; CDR3nt: TGTGCCAGCAGCGTAGATCCAGGGGGAAATGAAAAACTGTTTTTT
v_gene: TRBV23-1; d_gene: TRBD1; j_gene: TRBJ2-1; abundance: NA; CDR3aa: CASSPVYRDRLNNEQFF; CDR3nt: TGCGCCAGCAGTCCAGTGTACCGGGACAGGTTAAACAATGAGCAGTTCTTC
v_gene: TRBV14; d_gene: NA; j_gene: TRBJ2-5; abundance: NA; CDR3aa: CASSQVAGPQETQYF; CDR3nt: TGTGCCAGCAGCCAAGTCGCGGGGCCCCAAGAGACCCAGTACTTC
v_gene: TRBV30; d_gene: NA; j_gene: TRBJ2-7; abundance: NA; CDR3aa: CAWSPSVGSASYEQYF; CDR3nt: TGTGCCTGGAGTCCATCGGTGGGTAGCGCGTCCTACGAGCAGTACTTC
v_gene: TRBV29-1; d_gene: NA; j_gene: TRBJ2-7; abundance: NA; CDR3aa: CSVGVRQKSSYEQYF; CDR3nt: TGCAGCGTTGGGGTTCGACAGAAAAGCTCCTACGAGCAGTACTTC
v_gene: TRBV6-2/TRBV6-3; d_gene: TRBD1; j_gene: TRBJ2-7; abundance: NA; CDR3aa: CASTPPGTDSYEQYF; CDR3nt: TGTGCCAGCACCCCCCCCGGGACAGACTCCTACGAGCAGTACTTC
v_gene: TRBV19; d_gene: NA; j_gene: TRBJ2-1; abundance: NA; CDR3aa: CASSSGYRDGTYNEQFF; CDR3nt: TGTGCCAGTAGTTCAGGGTACCGGGACGGGACTTACAATGAGCAGTTCTTC
v_gene: TRBV7-3; d_gene: TRBD2; j_gene: TRBJ2-1; abundance: NA; CDR3aa: CASSLTTAGVGEQFF; CDR3nt: TGTGCCAGCAGCTTAACGACAGCGGGAGTAGGTGAGCAGTTCTTC
v_gene: TRBV5-6; d_gene: NA; j_gene: TRBJ2-3; abundance: NA; CDR3aa: CASSLDGVTGYTDTQYF; CDR3nt: TGTGCCAGCAGCTTGGACGGAGTAACAGGGTACACAGATACGCAGTATTTT
v_gene: TRBV19; d_gene: NA; j_gene: TRBJ1-5; abundance: NA; CDR3aa: CASSTGVKTGQPQHF; CDR3nt: TGTGCCAGTAGTACAGGGGTTAAAACAGGCCAGCCCCAGCATTTT
v_gene: TRBV7-3; d_gene: TRBD2; j_gene: TRBJ2-2; abundance: NA; CDR3aa: CASSLGGGTGELFF; CDR3nt: TGTGCCAGCAGCTTGGGCGGGGGCACCGGGGAGCTGTTTTTT
v_gene: TRBV18; d_gene: TRBD2; j_gene: TRBJ2-7; abundance: NA; CDR3aa: CASSRGRADYEQYF; CDR3nt: TGTGCCAGCTCACGAGGGAGGGCAGACTACGAGCAGTACTTC
v_gene: TRBV7-9; d_gene: TRBD1; j_gene: TRBJ1-4; abundance: NA; CDR3aa: CASSIGGQGLEKLFF; CDR3nt: TGTGCCAGCAGCATCGGAGGACAGGGACTTGAAAAACTGTTTTTT
v_gene: TRBV4-1; d_gene: TRBD2; j_gene: TRBJ2-2; abundance: NA; CDR3aa: CASSQEGRFSSGTGELFF; CDR3nt: TGCGCCAGCAGCCAAGAGGGACGGTTCTCTAGCGGGACCGGGGAGCTGTTTTTT
v_gene: TRBV19; d_gene: TRBD1; j_gene: TRBJ1-6; abundance: once; CDR3aa: CASSLGQYNSPLHF; CDR3nt: TGTGCCAGTAGTCTGGGACAGTATAATTCACCCCTCCACTTT
v_gene: TRBV7-7; d_gene: TRBD2; j_gene: TRBJ2-3; abundance: NA; CDR3aa: CASSLTSGSVDTQYF; CDR3nt: TGTGCTAGCAGCTTGACTAGCGGGAGCGTAGATACGCAGTATTTT